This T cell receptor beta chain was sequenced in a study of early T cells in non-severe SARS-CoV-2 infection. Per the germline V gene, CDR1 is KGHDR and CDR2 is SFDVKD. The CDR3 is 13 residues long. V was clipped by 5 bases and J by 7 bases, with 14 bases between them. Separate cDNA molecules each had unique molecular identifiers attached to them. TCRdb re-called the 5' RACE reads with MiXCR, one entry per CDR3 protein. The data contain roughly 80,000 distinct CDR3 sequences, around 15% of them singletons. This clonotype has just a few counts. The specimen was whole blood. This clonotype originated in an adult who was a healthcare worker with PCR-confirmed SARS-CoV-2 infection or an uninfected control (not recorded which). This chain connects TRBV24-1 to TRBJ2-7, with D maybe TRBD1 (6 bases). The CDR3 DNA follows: TGTGCCACCAGTGGCAGGGGAACTGGAGAGCAGTACTTC. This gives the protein CATSGRGTGEQYF.